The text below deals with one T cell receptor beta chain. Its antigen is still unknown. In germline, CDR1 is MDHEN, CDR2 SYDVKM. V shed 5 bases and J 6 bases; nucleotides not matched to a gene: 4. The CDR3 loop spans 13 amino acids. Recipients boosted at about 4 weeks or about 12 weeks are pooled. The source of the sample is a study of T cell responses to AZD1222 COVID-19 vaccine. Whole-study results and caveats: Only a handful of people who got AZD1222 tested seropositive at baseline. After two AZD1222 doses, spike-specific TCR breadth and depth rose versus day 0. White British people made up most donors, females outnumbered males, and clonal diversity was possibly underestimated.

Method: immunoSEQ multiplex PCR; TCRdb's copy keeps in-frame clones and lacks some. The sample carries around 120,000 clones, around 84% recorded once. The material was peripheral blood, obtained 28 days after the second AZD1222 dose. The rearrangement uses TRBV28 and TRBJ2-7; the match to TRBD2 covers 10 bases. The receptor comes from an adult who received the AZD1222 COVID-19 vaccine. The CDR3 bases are TGTGCCAGCAGTCTAGCGGGAGTAGGCGAGCAGTACTTC. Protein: CASSLAGVGEQYF. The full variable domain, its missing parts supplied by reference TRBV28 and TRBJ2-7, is DVKVTQSSRYLVKRTGEKVFLECVQDMDHENMFWYRQDPGLGLRLIYFSYDVKMKEKGDIPEGYSVSREKKERFSLILESASTNQTSMYLCASSLAGVGEQYFGPGTRLTVT.